This TCR beta chain was captured in a study of blood T cell repertoires in COVID-19. On the study more broadly: Nucleic acid was either cDNA or gDNA, and it came from T cells, B-cell-depleted T cells, or PBMCs.

Between the trimmed V and J ends, which lost 7 bases and 7 bases, there was a span of 23 bases. The CDR3 sequence is 17 residues long. Germline values: CDR1 MDHEN, CDR2 SYDVKM. This clone has just one count. Assay used: immunoSEQ multiplex PCR; TCRdb lists only in-frame clones, some missing. The table records approximately 230,000 clones, roughly 79% of them present only once. The source material was PBMCs or T cells enriched from blood (not recorded which). The chain employs TRBV28 and TRBJ1-6; a possible D gene is TRBD1 (6 bases). This clonotype originated in a man aged 40-49 years who had recovered from COVID-19. The CDR3 nucleotides are TGTGCCAGCAAGATAGGGGGTCCGGTTCGGAAGAATTCACCCCTCCACTTT. This translates into CASKIGGPVRKNSPLHF.